This is a list of T cell receptor beta chains from one sample in a study of Ad26.COV2.S vaccination and SARS-CoV-2 variants. Assay used: immunoSEQ multiplex PCR; TCRdb lists only in-frame clones, some missing. The table records about 680,000 clones, around 92% of them present only once. The material sequenced was peripheral blood, taken in a trial of Ad26.COV2.S vaccine versus placebo. The source is a person aged 18-65 years who received the Ad26.COV2.S COVID-19 vaccine or a placebo. CDR3s include the opening cysteine and the closing phenylalanine or tryptophan. The D gene is left open where the match is weak. Size values are once, few and many counts, or a class for expanded clones, and some rows have none.

>TRBV6-2/TRBV6-3|TRBJ2-7|.|.
CASSPTRVGGRDEQYF
TGTGCCAGCAGTCCGACCCGGGTAGGGGGGCGAGACGAGCAGTACTTC
>TRBV7-6|TRBJ1-1|.|.
CASSIRAGVMNTEAFF
TGTGCCAGCAGCATTAGGGCGGGGGTCATGAACACTGAAGCTTTCTTT
>TRBV19|TRBJ2-7|once|TRBD1
CASSPRDRPYEQYF
TGTGCCAGTAGTCCACGGGACAGACCTTACGAGCAGTACTTC
>TRBV6-2/TRBV6-3|TRBJ1-5|.|.
CASSYLGSGNQPQHF
TGTGCCAGCAGTTACCTCGGGAGCGGCAATCAGCCCCAGCATTTT
>TRBV30|TRBJ1-2|.|TRBD1
CACRDRGYELYGYTF
TGTGCCTGCCGGGACAGGGGGTACGAACTCTATGGCTACACCTTC
>TRBV5-1|TRBJ2-7|.|.
CASSLGQDYGQYF
TGCGCCAGCAGCTTGGGGCAGGACTACGGGCAGTACTTC
>TRBV6-2/TRBV6-3|TRBJ1-1|.|.
CASSYFRDLGEAFF
TGTGCCAGCAGTTACTTTAGGGATTTAGGTGAAGCTTTCTTT
>TRBV15|TRBJ2-5|.|.
CATSRDWSETQYF
TGTGCCACCAGCAGAGACTGGTCGGAGACCCAGTACTTC
>TRBV25-1|TRBJ2-7|.|.
CASSFRDNSYEQYF
TGTGCCAGCAGTTTCCGGGACAACTCCTACGAGCAGTACTTC
>TRBV24-1|TRBJ2-2|.|.
CATSDVGGTGELFF
TGTGCCACCAGTGATGTAGGGGGGACCGGGGAGCTGTTTTTT
>TRBV7-8|TRBJ1-5|.|.
CASSPVGGSNQPQHF
TGTGCCAGCAGCCCAGTGGGGGGTAGCAATCAGCCCCAGCATTTT
>TRBV27|TRBJ2-3|.|TRBD2
CASSLSPGTSGRAHTDTQYF
TGTGCCAGCAGTTTATCACCGGGGACTAGCGGGAGGGCCCACACAGATACGCAGTATTTT
>TRBV3-1/TRBV3-2|TRBJ1-1|once|.
CASSQQPTGLNTEAFF
TGTGCCAGCAGCCAACAGCCTACGGGATTGAACACTGAAGCTTTCTTT
>TRBV12-3/TRBV12-4|TRBJ2-3|.|.
CASSFLGDTQYF
TGTGCCAGCAGTTTTTTAGGAGATACGCAGTATTTT
>TRBV30|TRBJ2-5|.|TRBD2
CAWSVGLGTSGKETQYF
TGTGCCTGGAGTGTAGGGCTGGGGACTAGCGGGAAAGAGACCCAGTACTTC
>TRBV30|TRBJ2-5|.|TRBD1
CAWKAGTASGETQYF
TGTGCCTGGAAAGCAGGGACAGCATCTGGGGAGACCCAGTACTTC
>TRBV15|TRBJ2-2|.|.
CATSTAGTNTGELFF
TGTGCCACCAGCACCGCCGGGACAAACACCGGGGAGCTGTTTTTT
>TRBV29-1|TRBJ2-2|few|TRBD2
CSVRLAGTGELFF
TGCAGCGTTAGGCTAGCGGGGACCGGGGAGCTGTTTTTT
>TRBV4-2|TRBJ2-5|.|TRBD1
CASSQDRTGSQETQYF
TGTGCCAGCAGCCAAGATCGGACAGGTAGCCAAGAGACCCAGTACTTC
>TRBV10-3|TRBJ2-2|.|.
CAISETGQNTGELFF
TGTGCCATCAGCGAAACTGGACAGAACACCGGGGAGCTGTTTTTT
>TRBV7-9|TRBJ2-3|once|.
CASSSLVGDTQYF
TGTGCCAGCAGCTCCCTGGTCGGAGATACGCAGTATTTT
>TRBV6-5|TRBJ2-7|once|.
CASSSRGGRTYEQYF
TGTGCCAGCAGTTCCAGGGGCGGAAGGACCTACGAGCAGTACTTC
>TRBV5-4|TRBJ2-7|.|TRBD1
CASSTGTGGEKQYF
TGTGCCAGCAGCACAGGGACAGGGGGCGAAAAGCAGTACTTC
>TRBV27|TRBJ2-3|.|TRBD2
CASSLSSGISTQYF
TGTGCCAGCAGTTTATCGAGCGGGATCTCTACGCAGTATTTT
>TRBV4-1|TRBJ1-3|few|.
CASSQDPLDSRSGNTIYF
TGCGCCAGCAGCCAAGACCCCCTGGACAGCCGCTCTGGAAACACCATATATTTT
>TRBV29-1|TRBJ2-3|.|.
CSVEGGAGNTQYF
TGCAGCGTTGAGGGGGGGGCTGGAAATACGCAGTATTTT